This T cell receptor (beta chain) originates from a study of identifying expanded T cells in peripheral blood (dated by TCRdb to the late 2010s). Context from the whole study: Technical replicates were generated by sequencing separate aliquots of the same genomic DNA pool, with four replicates compared pairwise. The study at large found these results: Across all healthy-donor time intervals, the beta-binomial model significantly lowered both the number of clones called differentially abundant and the false-positive rate. For all healthy donors, the variance in clone template counts between approximately two-week samples rose significantly as total template count increased. It was expected by the authors that biological variance in healthy repertoires might increase further over much longer intervals, such as months to years. Between technical replicates the binomial model flagged roughly 1.2 differentially abundant clones, whereas over around 2 weeks the binomial model flagged about 15 and over roughly 4 weeks roughly 20.

No immune events such as infections were documented for the healthy donors during the collection period. Time-dependent variance in a beta-binomial model of T-cell clone differential abundance was calibrated using healthy-donor blood repertoires as a training cohort. The training cohort comprised approximately 10 healthy donors, 3 female and 7 male. The donors were between roughly 25 and 64 years old, with an average age of approximately 47 years. Whole blood was collected from each healthy donor at three time points spaced about two weeks apart and obtained from a commercial supplier. Genomic DNA was extracted from unsorted whole blood for immunosequencing. The germline V gene gives CDR1 as MDHEN and CDR2 as SYDVKM. From the cysteine through the phenylalanine, the CDR3 covers 16 amino acids. CDR3 DNA only is kept here, 48 bases in frame from base 1. V ends up 8 bases short and J 6 bases short, with an unmatched junction base count of 8.

On this clone itself: Its specific antigen is unknown. No much larger clone is present one base from it, and per-base qualities are unavailable.

TCRbeta CDR3 regions were profiled by bias-controlled multiplex PCR amplification of genomic DNA with the immunoSEQ Assay. For the original study's pipeline: The absolute abundance of each unique TCRbeta CDR3 region was quantified after sequences were collapsed and filtered. Differential abundance was tested with two models: a binomial (Fisher-equivalent) model and a beta-binomial model that adds time-dependent variance fitted from healthy donors. Clones with fewer than 5 combined templates were removed, and differential abundance was called for clones with a Benjamini-Hochberg FDR below 0.01. In the beta-binomial model, variance was expressed as a function of the total template count across the two samples, in the form v = (b*log(k)+a)^2. Imported from immuneACCESS, the table was reduced by TCRdb to in-frame sequences with V and J called. These copies leave out some clones; in studies compared against another copy, an unresolved V gene accounts for under half, and the cause of the remainder is not known. The V and J calls and clone size were taken over from that table, and D and trimming were inferred from the DNA. Within this sample are about 81,000 clones, with 84% of them counted one time only. The ten largest clones capture around 20% of the sample.

Recombination joined TRBV28 with TRBJ2-2, with 14 bases matching TRBD2. This TCR derives from a person between 18 and 75 years old in good health. Specimen: blood. The CDR3 protein: CASGLRTSGRSGELFF. The nucleotide sequence reads as follows: TGTGCCAGCGGACTCCGGACTAGCGGGAGGTCCGGGGAGCTGTTTTTT.